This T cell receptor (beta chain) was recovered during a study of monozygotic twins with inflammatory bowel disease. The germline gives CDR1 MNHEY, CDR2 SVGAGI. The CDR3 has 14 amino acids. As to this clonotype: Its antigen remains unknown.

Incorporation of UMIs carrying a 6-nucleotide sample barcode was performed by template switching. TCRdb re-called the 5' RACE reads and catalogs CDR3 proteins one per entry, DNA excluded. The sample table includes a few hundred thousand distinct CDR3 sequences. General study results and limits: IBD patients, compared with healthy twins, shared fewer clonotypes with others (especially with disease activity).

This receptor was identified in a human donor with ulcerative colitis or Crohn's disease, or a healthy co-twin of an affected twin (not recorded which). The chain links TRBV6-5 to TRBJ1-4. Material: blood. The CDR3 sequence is CASSYWADGEKLFF.